The clone carrying this T cell receptor beta chain was seen only a few times. No antigen is known for it. Combining a sample-barcoded 5' primer with a J-beta primer mix, a second PCR ran for about 7 to 11 cycles. MiXCR, run by TCRdb on the 5' RACE reads, gives a single entry per CDR3 protein. The sample includes fewer than 1,000,000 distinct CDR3 sequences, more than 35% of them seen just once. Extraction yielded at least 5 micrograms of total RNA per sample. The sample originates from a study of blood T cells in healthy people across ages. Notes on the study in general: Expanded clonotype shifts may have been confounded, as the donors had an unknown CMV status.

Trimming removed 2 bases at V and 3 bases at J, with 16 bases between. CDR1 is LNHDA and CDR2 is SQIVND in the germline V gene (reference sequence). There are 16 residues in the CDR3. The chain has TRBV19 and TRBJ1-2, with D perhaps TRBD1 (6 bases). This receptor was taken from a man at least 80 years old in good health. The sample was blood. The CDR3 region is CASSIRGRGFDYGYTF. The CDR3 coding sequence is TGTGCCAGTAGTATACGGGGGCGCGGATTCGACTATGGCTACACCTTC.